This is a list of T cell receptor beta chains from one sample in a study of T cell clusters in autoimmune cytopenias. TCRdb processed the multiplex PCR reads again and assigns one entry to each CDR3 protein, with no DNA. In all, the sample yields over 1,500 distinct CDR3 sequences. Sequencing was done on a sample of peripheral blood. Every receptor here comes from a human donor with an autoimmune cytopenia or autoimmune hepatitis (not recorded which). Each CDR3 is given with its conserved first and last residue. A row's size may be missing; if present it is once, few, many or a size class.

V	J	size	CDR3
TRBV4-3	TRBJ2-1	medium-sized	CASSQAPPGRGENEQFF
TRBV6-2/TRBV6-3	TRBJ1-6	medium-sized	CASTTGSYNSPLHF
TRBV29-1	TRBJ2-3	-	CSVGLAGGLDTQYF
TRBV7-6	TRBJ2-3	medium-sized	CASSRLAGVITDTQYF
TRBV30	TRBJ2-7	medium-sized	CAWSLSPYEQYF
TRBV7-9	TRBJ2-7	medium-sized	CASSLKVAGTDYEQYF
TRBV5-6	TRBJ1-4	medium-sized	CASSLALGGAGEKLFF
TRBV2	TRBJ2-3	-	CASTGLAGYQDTQYF
TRBV6-1	TRBJ2-5	medium-sized	CASSEVPGGDDYLETQYF
TRBV20-1	TRBJ2-1	medium-sized	CSARSASGRGYNEQFF
TRBV6-2/TRBV6-3	TRBJ1-1	medium-sized	CASSRYRDNLNTEAFF
TRBV19	TRBJ2-2	large	CASSIVYTGELFF
TRBV27	TRBJ2-1	medium-sized	CASSLGTNNEQFF
TRBV7-9	TRBJ2-7	-	CASSLVRPGTYEQYF
TRBV29-1	TRBJ2-1	-	CSVGLAGGEVF
TRBV20-1	TRBJ1-5	medium-sized	CSARHWGTDSNQPQHF
TRBV19	TRBJ2-3	medium-sized	CASSRGPPDTQYF
TRBV20-1	TRBJ1-4	-	CSAREGAHLTNEKLFF
TRBV10-3	TRBJ2-3	medium-sized	CAISEEQGLLNTQYF
TRBV6-5	TRBJ2-2	medium-sized	CASTVDVGELFF
TRBV6-5	TRBJ2-7	large	CASSYRLPSYEQYF
TRBV20-1	TRBJ2-7	medium-sized	CSARGDVVVYEQYF
TRBV6-5	TRBJ1-3	medium-sized	CASSYSWGGGNTIYF
TRBV6-6	TRBJ1-1	medium-sized	CASGGGGHTEAFF
TRBV6-5	TRBJ1-5	medium-sized	CASSDGQGRNQPQHF
TRBV5-1	TRBJ1-1	-	CASSLTEGGHTEAFF
TRBV5-1	TRBJ2-7	medium-sized	CASSFKGQGGSEQYF
TRBV6-1	TRBJ1-2	-	CASSQRTGDYGYTF
TRBV6-1	TRBJ2-1	medium-sized	CATGLVDINEQFF
TRBV6-5	TRBJ2-2	medium-sized	CASSDGHTGELFF
TRBV19	TRBJ2-7	medium-sized	CRGHGSYEQYF
TRBV6-5	TRBJ1-5	medium-sized	CASSSTGLGDQPQHF
TRBV19	TRBJ1-3	-	CASSIYGTAGFSRSGNTIYF
TRBV30	TRBJ2-2	medium-sized	CACPGRVNTGELFF
TRBV19	TRBJ2-2	large	CASSMYRSNTGELFF
TRBV7-6	TRBJ2-3	large	CASSLSPPDTQYF
TRBV18	TRBJ2-5	medium-sized	CASSGQSVIQETQYF
TRBV5-1	TRBJ2-2	-	CASSLTVVNTGELFF
TRBV24-1	TRBJ2-1	medium-sized	CATSEVISGGRAGEQFF
TRBV19	TRBJ1-2	medium-sized	CASSWTLLRGYTF
TRBV18	TRBJ2-3	medium-sized	CASSPALEFVNSVTQYF